These 21 T cell receptor beta chains originate from one sample sequenced in a study of blood T cell repertoires in COVID-19. Generated by immunoSEQ multiplex PCR, the TCRdb table keeps only in-frame clones and is missing some. The sample holds 350,000 to 400,000 clones, approximately 86% seen once. The sequencing sample was made of peripheral blood. These receptors all come from an older woman with COVID-19, enrolled during active disease.

Concerning this clone: Distinct nucleotide sequences in the sample also encode this CDR3. V and J are TRBV21-1 and TRBJ2-7; the D call of TRBD2 is as the table states it, not checked on the DNA. TRBV21-1 is assigned pseudogene status. The CDR3 length is 13 residues. The DNA of the CDR3 is TGTGCCACCCTCCTCCGAGGGGGGGACGAGCAGTACTTC. Encoded protein: CATLLRGGDEQYF.

As concerns this clone: The sample carries other DNA sequences with the same CDR3. The chain carries TRBV5-1 and TRBJ1-2, with 8 bases fitting TRBD1. The CDR3 is 13 residues long. V was clipped by 2 bases and J by 8 bases; unmatched bases: 5. Germline V gene lookup returns CDR1 SGHRS and CDR2 YFSETQ. CDR3 sequence (DNA): TGCGCCAGCAGCTTCGGACAGGGCGGCGGCTACACCTTC. This translates into CASSFGQGGGYTF.

The rearrangement joins TRBV5-4 to TRBJ1-5; D is unclear. Germline V gene lookup returns CDR1 SGHNT and CDR2 YYREEE (reference sequence). V was clipped by 4 bases and J by 2 bases, with 13 bases between them. This CDR3 is 15 amino acids long. The CDR3, as DNA: TGTGCCAGCAGCCCCTACCCTAATGGCAATCAGCCCCAGCATTTT. Residues: CASSPYPNGNQPQHF.

The chain recombines TRBV2 with TRBJ2-1; TRBD2 aligns across 7 bases. The CDR3 loop spans 11 amino acids. Per germline, CDR1 SNHLY and CDR2 FYNNEI. With 5 bases clipped from V and 10 bases from J, the junction kept 2 bases outside the gene matches. Here the CDR3 DNA reads TGTGCCAGCAGTCTGGGGGGGGAGCAGTTCTTC. Translated: CASSLGGEQFF.

The gene calls are TRBV10-1 and TRBJ2-3; 11 bases match TRBD2. Looked up from germline, CDR1 is WNHNN and CDR2 is SYGVQD (reference sequence). Unmatched junction bases numbered 5, after V lost 2 bases and J lost 4 bases. This CDR3 spans 16 amino acids. Written as DNA, the CDR3 is TGCGCCAGCAGTGAGCCGGGACTAGCGGTTTCAGATACGCAGTATTTT. Its translation: CASSEPGLAVSDTQYF.

The CDR3 protein is CASSSGFGTGNIQYF. The CDR3 bases are TGTGCCAGCAGCTCCGGTTTTGGCACGGGGAACATTCAGTACTTC. The chain joins TRBV7-8 to TRBJ2-4, with a possible D match to TRBD2 (5 bases). The CDR3 has 15 residues. With 4 bases removed from V and 7 bases from J, the gap between germline ends came to 17 bases. Germline CDR1 SGHVS, CDR2 FQNEAQ.

This rearrangement joins TRBV20-1 to TRBJ2-7; D unresolved. The CDR3 is 15 residues long. Trimming shortened V by 3 bases and J by 3 bases, and 18 bases separated the two germline ends. CDR1 DFQATT and CDR2 SNEGSKA come from the germline V gene (reference sequence). The CDR3 is CSASLSGKNFYEQYF. CDR3 DNA sequence: TGCAGTGCTAGTTTATCAGGAAAAAACTTCTACGAGCAGTACTTC.

This clone has just a few counts. The chain has TRBV7-2 and TRBJ1-2; no clear D gene. Per germline, CDR1 SGHTA and CDR2 FQGNSA. V was shortened by 5 bases and J by 5 bases, with 9 bases between the two germline ends. The CDR3 loop spans 12 amino acids. The CDR3 bases are TGTGCCAGCAGCCATACGGTGTATGGCTACACCTTC. Residues: CASSHTVYGYTF.

The genes are TRBV7-9 and TRBJ2-7, with no clear D. V was trimmed by 1 base and J by 3 bases, leaving 13 bases between them. The CDR3 runs to 15 residues. Germline CDR1 reads SEHNR; CDR2 reads FQNEAQ (reference sequence). The chain's CDR3 is CASSLVAGSIYEQYF. The CDR3 DNA sequence: TGTGCCAGCAGCTTAGTGGCAGGATCCATCTACGAGCAGTACTTC.

V usage is TRBV19 and J usage is TRBJ2-7; D is undetermined. CDR1 is LNHDA, CDR2 SQIVND, per germline (reference sequence). This CDR3 is 14 amino acids long. Trimming stripped 7 bases from V and 0 bases from J, with 13 bases between. The CDR3 region has the DNA TGTGCCAGTAAAGCACAGACGAGCTCCTACGAGCAGTACTTC. Protein: CASKAQTSSYEQYF.

The V call is TRBV7-3, the J call TRBJ2-3, with TRBD2 matching over 13 bases. J was trimmed by 4 bases and V by 5 bases; bases with no gene match: 9. There are 17 residues in the CDR3. CDR1 and CDR2 from the germline V gene are SGHTA and FQGTGA. CDR3 in amino acids: CASSLSRLAGGSDTQYF. The CDR3 DNA sequence: TGTGCCAGCAGCCTCTCCCGACTAGCGGGGGGTTCAGATACGCAGTATTTT.

The gene calls are TRBV3-1 (or the pseudogene TRBV3-2) and TRBJ2-3; 8 nucleotides align to TRBD2. Germline assignment: CDR1 LGHDT and CDR2 YNNKEL (reference sequence). The CDR3 spans 16 residues. Germline trimming cut 6 bases from V and 1 base from J; bases unmatched to any gene: 9. The chain's CDR3 is CASSPTSGLGTDTQYF. For the CDR3, the DNA is TGTGCCAGCAGTCCAACCTCGGGACTAGGCACAGATACGCAGTATTTT.

CDR3 loop: CASSMDRGYGYTF. The CDR3, as DNA: TGCGCCAGCAGTATGGACAGGGGATATGGCTACACCTTC. This sequence joins TRBV4-3 and TRBJ1-2; 9 bases match TRBD1. This CDR3 has 13 amino acids. The V and J ends lost 6 bases and 5 bases, in that order; junction bases with no gene match: 4. Germline CDR1 is LGHNA and CDR2 is YSLEER.

The chain joins TRBV29-1 to TRBJ2-3; 7 bases fit TRBD2. CDR3 length: 13 residues. CDR1 and CDR2 from the germline V gene are SQVTM and ANQGSEA. Trimming took 7 bases from V and 1 from J; bases not matched to a gene: 5. For the CDR3, the DNA is TGCAGCGCCCCCCGGGGGGGCACAGATACGCAGTATTTT. It translates to CSAPRGGTDTQYF.

This CDR3 is CAIRPAGPVETQYF. For the CDR3, the DNA is TGTGCCATCAGGCCCGCGGGCCCAGTGGAGACCCAGTACTTC. J is TRBJ2-5 and V is TRBV10-3, with TRBD2 as a possible D gene (5 bases). V lost 6 bases and J 5 bases, leaving 16 bases between the germline ends. Germline-derived CDR1 and CDR2 are ENHRY and SYGVKD. The CDR3 consists of 14 residues.

CDR3 loop: CASSNWDRDTEAFF. The CDR3 region has the DNA TGTGCCAGCAGTAACTGGGACAGGGACACTGAAGCTTTCTTT. This chain joins TRBV6-5 and TRBJ1-1, with 9 nucleotides matching TRBD1. The CDR3 sequence is 14 residues long. The junction had 4 bases not matched to a gene; V was cut back by 5 bases and J by 3 bases. Germline assignment: CDR1 MNHEY and CDR2 SVGAGI.

The chain has TRBV7-3 and TRBJ2-3; D possibly corresponds to TRBD1 (5 bases). V lost 5 bases and J lost 4, with 7 bases in between. Germline loops: CDR1 SGHTA, CDR2 FQGTGA. The CDR3 covers 12 residues. CDR3 sequence (DNA): TGTGCCAGCAGCCCAGGGTCAGATACGCAGTATTTT. Amino acid sequence: CASSPGSDTQYF. The full variable domain, rest sourced from reference TRBV7-3 and TRBJ2-3, is GAGVSQTPSNKVTEKGKYVELRCDPISGHTALYWYRQSLGQGPEFLIYFQGTGAADDSGLPNDRFFAVRPEGSVSTLKIQRTERGDSAVYLCASSPGSDTQYFGPGTRLTVL.

The V and J genes are TRBV4-1 and TRBJ2-7, with D maybe TRBD1 (5 bases). Trimming pared 6 bases from V and 0 bases from J, leaving 15 bases between. CDR3 size: 15 residues. Per the germline V gene, CDR1 is MGHRA and CDR2 is YSYEKL. CDR3 DNA: TGCGCCAGCAGACTCGGAGTAGACAGCTCCTACGAGCAGTACTTC. Protein: CASRLGVDSSYEQYF.

The genes are TRBV5-4 and TRBJ1-2; D is possibly TRBD1 (5 bases). V was pared by 4 bases and J by 6 bases, with 16 bases between. This CDR3 contains 14 residues. Germline lookup yields CDR1 SGHNT and CDR2 YYREEE (reference sequence). CDR3 loop: CASSQIQGSHGYTF. The CDR3 nucleotides read TGTGCCAGCAGCCAAATTCAGGGATCACATGGCTACACCTTC.

The chain employs TRBV5-4 and TRBJ1-1, with D maybe TRBD1 (6 bases). Germline V lookup: CDR1 SGHNT, CDR2 YYREEE (reference sequence). Trimming took off 0 bases at V and 1 base at J, with 13 bases between the two ends. This CDR3 has 16 residues. CDR3 region: CASSLGGPGQNTEAFF. The CDR3 DNA sequence: TGTGCCAGCAGCTTGGGGGGTCCGGGACAGAACACTGAAGCTTTCTTT.

The CDR3 reads CASSFQGRLGENTEAFF. The CDR3 bases are TGTGCCAGCAGCTTTCAGGGGCGACTTGGTGAGAACACTGAAGCTTTCTTT. This chain links TRBV5-6 with TRBJ1-1, with D perhaps matching TRBD1 (6 bases). The CDR3 sequence is 17 residues long. Germline V lookup: CDR1 SGHDT, CDR2 YYEEEE. Trimming removed 2 bases at V and 1 base at J, with 18 bases between.